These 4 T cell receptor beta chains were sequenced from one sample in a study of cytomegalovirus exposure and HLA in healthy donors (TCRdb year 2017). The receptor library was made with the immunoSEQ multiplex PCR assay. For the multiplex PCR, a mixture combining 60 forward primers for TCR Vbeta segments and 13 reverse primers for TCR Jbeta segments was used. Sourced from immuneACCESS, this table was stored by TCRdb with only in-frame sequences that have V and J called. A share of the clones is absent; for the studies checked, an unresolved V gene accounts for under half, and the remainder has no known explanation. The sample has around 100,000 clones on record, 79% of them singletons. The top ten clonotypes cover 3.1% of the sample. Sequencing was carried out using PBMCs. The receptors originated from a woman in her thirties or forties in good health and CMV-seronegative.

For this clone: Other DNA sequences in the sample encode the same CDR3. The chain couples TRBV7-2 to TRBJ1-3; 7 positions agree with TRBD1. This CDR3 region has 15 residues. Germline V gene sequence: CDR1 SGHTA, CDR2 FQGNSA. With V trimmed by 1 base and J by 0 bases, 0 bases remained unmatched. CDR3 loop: CASSLGTGSGNTIYF. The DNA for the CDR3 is TGTGCCAGCAGCTTAGGGACAGGCTCTGGAAACACCATATATTTT. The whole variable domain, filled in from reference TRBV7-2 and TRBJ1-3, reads GAGVSQSPSNKVTEKGKDVELRCDPISGHTALYWYRQSLGQGLEFLIYFQGNSAPDKSGLPSDRFSAERTGGSVSTLTIQRTQQEDSAVYLCASSLGTGSGNTIYFGEGSWLTVV.

The CDR3 DNA reads as TGTGCCAGCAGCTTTGGGGGGGATGGGACAGATACGCAGTATTTT. Translated, it gives CASSFGGDGTDTQYF. V is TRBV9 and J is TRBJ2-3, with 7 bases identical to TRBD2. The CDR3 loop spans 15 amino acids. The germline CDR1 and CDR2 sequences are SGDLS and YYNGEE. The junction had 8 bases not matched to a gene; V was cut back by 4 bases and J by 3 bases. Filled out from reference TRBV9 and TRBJ2-3, the complete variable domain reads DSGVTQTPKHLITATGQRVTLRCSPRSGDLSVYWYQQSLDQGLQFLIQYYNGEERAKGNILERFSAQQFPDLHSELNLSSLELGDSALYFCASSFGGDGTDTQYFGPGTRLTVL.

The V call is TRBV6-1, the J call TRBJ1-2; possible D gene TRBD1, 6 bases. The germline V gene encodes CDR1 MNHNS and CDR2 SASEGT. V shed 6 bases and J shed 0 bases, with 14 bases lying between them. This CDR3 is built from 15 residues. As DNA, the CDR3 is TGTGCCAGCAGCGACTACAGGGACGCTAACTATGGCTACACCTTC. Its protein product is CASSDYRDANYGYTF.

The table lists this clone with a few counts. The CDR3 is CASSYPGLYEQYF. The CDR3 DNA follows: TGTGCCAGCAGTTATCCAGGGCTCTACGAGCAGTACTTC. The rearrangement uses TRBV6-5 and TRBJ2-7, with TRBD1 as a possible D gene (5 bases). Germline V gene sequence: CDR1 MNHEY, CDR2 SVGAGI. This CDR3 has 13 amino acids. Trimming left V 3 bases short and J 3 bases short, with 9 bases between.